These 32 T cell receptor beta chains came from one sample sequenced in a study of Graves' ophthalmopathy and Graves' hyperthyroidism. RNA transcripts yielded amplified TCR beta CDR3 regions. The library came from an HTBI-primed first-round RT-PCR and a second-round multiplex PCR. TCRdb fed the multiplex PCR reads into MiXCR, producing one record per CDR3 protein. In the table there are about 740,000 distinct CDR3 sequences, roughly 41% of which are singletons. The material sequenced was peripheral blood. These receptors came from an adult man with Graves' ophthalmopathy.

For this clonotype: A much more abundant neighbour one base away suggests this may be a read error. The chain has TRBV2 and TRBJ1-2; D gene ambiguous. There are 15 residues in the CDR3. Per the germline V gene, CDR1 is SNHLY and CDR2 is FYNNEI. CDR3 sequence: CASRDRTVANYGCTF. CDR3 coding DNA: TGTGCCAGCAGAGACCGGACGGTAGCTAACTATGGCTGCACCTTC.

This clonotype was counted once. The V gene is TRBV19, the J gene TRBJ1-5; D unclear. The CDR3 spans 12 residues. The germline gives CDR1 LNHDA, CDR2 SQIVND (reference sequence). V lost 6 bases, J lost 15 bases, and 18 bases lay in between. The CDR3 region has the DNA TGTGCCAGTAGCCCCGGCGGGGAGGCAAGGCATTTT. This gives the protein CASSPGGEARHF. Drawing the rest from reference TRBV19 and TRBJ1-5, the complete variable domain is DGGITQSPKYLFRKEGQNVTLSCEQNLNHDAMYWYRQDPGQGLRLIYYSQIVNDFQKGDIAEGYSVSREKKESFPLTVTSAQKNPTAFYLCASSPGGEARHFGDGTRLSIL.

V usage is TRBV25-1 and J usage is TRBJ1-1; D not resolved. CDR1 MGHDK and CDR2 SYGVNS come from the germline V gene. Trimming removed 5 bases from V and 0 bases from J, with 16 bases in between. The CDR3 covers 16 residues. The CDR3 DNA follows: TGTGCCAGCAGTCCCGAAGCGGCGTACATGAACACTGAAGCTTTCTTT. Translated, it gives CASSPEAAYMNTEAFF.

The table lists this clonotype with a few counts. The chain has TRBV7-2 and TRBJ1-6; weak D call: TRBD1 (5 bases). In germline, CDR1 is SGHTA, CDR2 FQGNSA. Trimming cost V 1 base and J 6 bases, with 13 bases left between them. CDR3 length: 16 amino acids. The CDR3 sequence: CASSLEVGASNSPLHF. CDR3 coding DNA: TGTGCCAGCAGCTTAGAGGTAGGGGCGTCTAATTCACCCCTCCACTTT.

The chain couples TRBV29-1 to TRBJ1-1; 7 positions agree with TRBD1. Germline V lookup: CDR1 SQVTM, CDR2 ANQGSEA. With 2 bases clipped from V and 1 base from J, the junction kept 7 bases outside the gene matches. The CDR3 runs 15 residues. Here the CDR3 DNA reads TGCAGCGTTGAATGGCTGGGACAGTCGAACACTGAAGCTTTCTTT. Translated: CSVEWLGQSNTEAFF.

This sequence joins TRBV12-3 or TRBV12-4 and TRBJ2-7; 7 bases line up with TRBD2. The CDR3 runs 15 residues. V gave up 3 bases and J gave up 5 bases; unmatched junction bases: 10. CDR3 nucleotide sequence: TGTGCCAGCAGTTTGGGGGGAGGGCCTACGGACGAGCAGTACTTC. Amino acids: CASSLGGGPTDEQYF.

This rearrangement joins TRBV5-1 to TRBJ1-4, with 7 bases aligning to TRBD1. Per germline, CDR1 SGHRS and CDR2 YFSETQ. This CDR3 spans 15 amino acids. The V segment lost 4 bases and the J segment 7 bases; nucleotides outside the gene matches: 10. CDR3 loop: CASSPTRGTGEKLFF. DNA for the CDR3: TGCGCCAGCAGCCCAACCAGGGGGACCGGTGAAAAACTGTTTTTT. The full variable domain, completed using reference TRBV5-1 and TRBJ1-4, is KAGVTQTPRYLIKTRGQQVTLSCSPISGHRSVSWYQQTPGQGLQFLFEYFSETQRNKGNFPGRFSGRQFSNSRSEMNVSTLELGDSALYLCASSPTRGTGEKLFFGSGTQLSVL.

This clonotype came up many times. The rearrangement links TRBV7-9 to TRBJ1-6; a weak D match, TRBD1 (5 bases). V shed 1 base and J shed 10 bases, with 17 bases lying between them. Germline CDR1 SEHNR, CDR2 FQNEAQ (reference sequence). CDR3 length: 16 amino acids. This chain's CDR3 is CASSLVIQGAWSPLHF. The CDR3 DNA reads TGTGCCAGCAGCTTAGTTATTCAGGGTGCGTGGTCACCCCTCCACTTT.

In its sample, this clonotype was seen a few times. This rearrangement joins TRBV6-5 to TRBJ2-5, with unresolved D. The CDR3 loop spans 13 amino acids. V was clipped by 2 bases and J by 1 base, with 5 bases between them. Germline V gene data show CDR1 as MNHEY and CDR2 as SVGAGI. The CDR3 region has the DNA TGTGCCAGCAGTTACGCGGCCCAAGAGACCCAGTACTTC. Translated, it gives CASSYAAQETQYF.

This chain joins TRBV25-1 and TRBJ1-2, with D tentatively TRBD1 (6 bases). The length of the CDR3 is 15 residues. Germline assignment: CDR1 MGHDK and CDR2 SYGVNS. Trimming stripped 8 bases from V and 0 bases from J, with 16 bases between. The CDR3 loop reads CASSPGGGSNYGYTF. The CDR3 DNA reads TGTGCCAGCTCACCAGGCGGGGGCTCTAACTATGGCTACACCTTC.

In this sample, this clonotype turned up a few times. The V and J genes are TRBV11-2 and TRBJ2-2, with D uncertain. This CDR3 is 14 amino acids long. The V gene's germline CDR1 is SGHAT and CDR2 FQNNGV. V was trimmed by 1 base and J by 9 bases, leaving 12 bases between them. CDR3 bases: TGTGCCAGCAGCTTAGTGAGGATGCCCCGGGAGCTGTTTTTT. This codes for CASSLVRMPRELFF.

This clonotype was seen ten or more times. The rearrangement links TRBV15 to TRBJ1-2; D remains unclear. Germline V gene sequence: CDR1 LNHNV, CDR2 YYDKDF (reference sequence). The CDR3 is 15 amino acids. V was clipped by 0 bases and J by 1 base, with 9 bases between them. CDR3 loop: CATSRDKVHNYGYTF. The DNA of the CDR3 is TGTGCCACCAGCAGAGATAAGGTCCATAACTATGGCTACACCTTC.

The chain combines TRBV10-3 with TRBJ1-6, with TRBD1 identical over 7 bases. The CDR3 sequence is 14 residues long. The ends lost 6 bases at V and 9 bases at J; junction bases unmatched: 8. Germline V lookup: CDR1 ENHRY, CDR2 SYGVKD. CDR3 nucleotide sequence: TGTGCCATCAGGGAGACAGGGAAGGGTTCACCCCTCCACTTT. Translated: CAIRETGKGSPLHF.

The chain joins TRBV13 to TRBJ2-5; weak D call: TRBD1 (5 bases). The germline CDR1 and CDR2 sequences are PRHDT and FYEKMQ (reference sequence). V was cut by 0 bases and J by 3 bases, with 11 bases left in between. There are 15 residues in the CDR3. CDR3 coding DNA: TGTGCCAGCAGCTTAGGACAGGCTGAGAAAGAGACCCAGTACTTC. This translates into CASSLGQAEKETQYF.

The rearrangement links TRBV7-8 to TRBJ1-4; 7 positions match TRBD1. CDR3 length: 17 residues. Germline V gives CDR1 SGHVS, CDR2 FQNEAQ. V trimming: 6 bases; J trimming: 5 bases; junction bases outside the gene matches: 15. For the CDR3, the DNA is TGTGCCAGCAGGCCCAGACAGGGCGCGAGACCCAATGAAAAACTGTTTTTT. This encodes CASRPRQGARPNEKLFF.

This clonotype has a count of ten or more. The chain uses TRBV29-1 and TRBJ1-3; 7 bases agree with TRBD1. The CDR3 is made up of 16 amino acids. Germline V CDR1 and CDR2: SQVTM, ANQGSEA. The V segment lost 8 bases and the J segment 2 bases; nucleotides outside the gene matches: 15. The CDR3, as DNA: TGCAGCTTGGACCCGACGGACAGGCGACCTGGAAACACCATATATTTT. Its protein is CSLDPTDRRPGNTIYF.

A few counts support this clonotype. This chain uses TRBV7-9 with TRBJ1-2, with 7 nucleotides matching TRBD1. V shed 2 bases, J shed 8 bases, and the junction held 14 bases outside the gene matches. Germline CDR1 SEHNR, CDR2 FQNEAQ (reference sequence). The CDR3 loop spans 16 amino acids. In nucleotides, the CDR3 is TGTGCCAGCAGCTTATTAGGACAGGAACACTTACACGGCTACACCTTC. As protein: CASSLLGQEHLHGYTF.

The chain carries TRBV7-9 and TRBJ1-4; D is undetermined. This CDR3 has 12 amino acids. The germline V and J ends were trimmed by 2 bases and 7 bases, with 5 bases remaining between them. Per germline, CDR1 SEHNR and CDR2 FQNEAQ (reference sequence). The CDR3 here is CASSLYREKLFF. In DNA form, the CDR3 reads TGTGCCAGCAGCTTATATCGTGAAAAACTGTTTTTT.

V usage is TRBV6-2 or TRBV6-3 and J usage is TRBJ2-7, with 12 bases lining up with TRBD2. From germline, CDR1 is MNHEY and CDR2 SVGEGT. This CDR3 has 13 residues. CDR3 sequence (DNA): TGTGCTAGTGGGACTAGCGGGTACATAGAGCAGTACTTC. Translating it yields CASGTSGYIEQYF.

This clonotype was seen only a few times. The chain recombines TRBV12-3 or TRBV12-4 with TRBJ2-2, with TRBD2 identical over 8 bases. V shed 1 base, J shed 4 bases, and the junction held 5 bases outside the gene matches. This CDR3 has 16 residues. Here the CDR3 reads CASSLDASGFTGELFF. Here the CDR3 DNA reads TGTGCCAGCAGTTTAGATGCTAGCGGGTTCACCGGGGAGCTGTTTTTT.

This clonotype has only a few counts. The chain uses TRBV20-1 and TRBJ1-6; the D is unclear. V shed 6 bases and J shed 8 bases, with 14 bases lying between them. This CDR3 comprises 13 residues. The V gene's germline CDR1 is DFQATT and CDR2 SNEGSKA (reference sequence). In nucleotides, the CDR3 is TGCAGTGCCAAAGGAGTCTGGGATTCACCCCTCCACTTT. Translation gives CSAKGVWDSPLHF.

The chain carries TRBV7-9 and TRBJ2-7; the match to TRBD1 covers 9 bases. The germline gives CDR1 SEHNR, CDR2 FQNEAQ (reference sequence). CDR3 length: 12 amino acids. V gave up 6 bases and J gave up 10 bases; unmatched junction bases: 7. The CDR3 nucleotides read TGTGCCAGCAGTTCCGGGACAGGGTATCAGTACTTC. This sequence encodes CASSSGTGYQYF.

This clonotype was counted only a few times. The V call is TRBV29-1, the J call TRBJ1-3; D gene unclear. Germline V gene data show CDR1 as SQVTM and CDR2 as ANQGSEA. The length of the CDR3 is 15 residues. V was trimmed by 7 bases and J by 1 base, leaving 17 bases between them. This CDR3 is CSADHSRASGNTIYF. CDR3 nucleotide sequence: TGCAGCGCCGACCACTCCCGGGCTTCTGGAAACACCATATATTTT.

This clonotype showed up many times. The rearrangement joins TRBV11-2 to TRBJ1-6; the D gene is possibly TRBD1 (5 bases). This CDR3 is built from 17 residues. CDR1 is SGHAT and CDR2 is FQNNGV in the germline V gene. The germline V and J ends were trimmed by 5 bases and 10 bases, with 24 bases remaining between them. The CDR3 nucleotides read TGTGCCAGCAGCCCCACTACAGGTTGGGGTATAGGGTCACCCCTCCACTTT. Translated: CASSPTTGWGIGSPLHF. Supplemented by reference TRBV11-2 and TRBJ1-6, the full variable domain reads EAGVAQSPRYKIIEKRQSVAFWCNPISGHATLYWYQQILGQGPKLLIQFQNNGVVDDSQLPKDRFSAERLKGVDSTLKIQPAKLEDSAVYLCASSPTTGWGIGSPLHFGNGTRLTVT.

There are many counts of this clonotype. This chain uses TRBV10-3 with TRBJ1-2; D remains ambiguous. V was pared by 6 bases and J by 7 bases, with 15 bases between. CDR3 size: 13 residues. Germline CDR1 reads ENHRY; CDR2 reads SYGVKD. The CDR3 reads CAIRAPSDRGYTF. The CDR3 DNA is TGTGCCATCAGGGCTCCTTCGGACCGTGGCTACACCTTC.

The chain carries TRBV29-1 and TRBJ1-6; 7 nucleotides align to TRBD1. The CDR3 length is 13 residues. V was pared by 5 bases and J by 6 bases, with 4 bases of the junction left unmatched. CDR1 is SQVTM, CDR2 ANQGSEA, per germline. Here the CDR3 reads CSVSTGFNSPLHF. Written as DNA, the CDR3 is TGCAGCGTTTCGACAGGGTTTAATTCACCCCTCCACTTT.

The J gene is TRBJ2-3, the V gene TRBV10-3, with unresolved D. Germline V gene sequence: CDR1 ENHRY, CDR2 SYGVKD. This CDR3 has 12 residues. Between the trimmed V and J ends, which lost 0 bases and 2 bases, there was a span of 0 bases. The CDR3 nucleotides read TGTGCCATCAGTGAGTCCACAGATACGCAGTATTTT. This encodes CAISESTDTQYF.

This clonotype was detected many times. The gene calls are TRBV12-3 or TRBV12-4 and TRBJ2-5; TRBD1 agrees at 8 bases. This CDR3 contains 14 residues. V shed 6 bases and J 10 bases; nucleotides not matched to a gene: 13. CDR3 bases: TGTGCCAGCAGCCGTGGACAGGGAGTCCAGAGCCAGTACTTC. Translation: CASSRGQGVQSQYF.

This clonotype was counted only a few times. The chain couples TRBV9 to TRBJ1-1; weak D call: TRBD1 (5 bases). CDR1 is SGDLS and CDR2 is YYNGEE in the germline V gene. V lost 0 bases and J 6 bases, leaving 15 bases between the germline ends. This CDR3 has 15 amino acids. This chain's CDR3 is CASSVVQGWLAEAFF. The CDR3 DNA reads TGTGCCAGCAGCGTAGTGCAGGGATGGTTGGCTGAAGCTTTCTTT.

V usage is TRBV24-1 and J usage is TRBJ2-5; D might be TRBD1 (5 bases). CDR1 is KGHDR and CDR2 is SFDVKD in the germline V gene. The CDR3 spans 14 residues. Trimming cost V 2 bases and J 4 bases, with 10 bases left between them. CDR3 sequence: CATSDSRVGETQYF. Here the CDR3 DNA reads TGTGCCACCAGTGATTCCAGGGTCGGAGAGACCCAGTACTTC.

In regard to this clonotype: A much larger clonotype is one base distant, so this may be a read error. CDR3 nucleotide sequence: TGCAGCGTTGATAGCAGGGTTTCCTACGAGCAGTACTTC. Its protein is CSVDSRVSYEQYF. V is TRBV29-1 and J is TRBJ2-7, with D tentatively TRBD1 (5 bases). This CDR3 has 13 residues. Trimming pared 3 bases from V and 1 base from J, leaving 10 bases between. CDR1 and CDR2 (germline): SQVTM, ANQGSEA.

The chain employs TRBV15 and TRBJ1-1, with 8 bases lining up with TRBD1. The J segment lost 5 bases and the V segment lost 6 bases, leaving 8 bases of the junction unmatched. Germline V gene sequence: CDR1 LNHNV, CDR2 YYDKDF (reference sequence). The CDR3 is 14 amino acids. CDR3: CATRANRGWTEAFF. The CDR3 region has the DNA TGTGCCACCAGGGCGAACAGGGGGTGGACTGAAGCTTTCTTT. Based on the CDR3 plus reference TRBV15 and TRBJ1-1, the full variable domain is DAMVIQNPRYQVTQFGKPVTLSCSQTLNHNVMYWYQQKSSQAPKLLFHYYDKDFNNEADTPDNFQSRRPNTSFCFLDIRSPGLGDTAMYLCATRANRGWTEAFFGQGTRLTVV.